What follows are 14 T cell receptor beta chains derived from one specimen sequenced in a study of cytomegalovirus exposure and HLA in healthy donors. PCR employed 60 Vbeta and 13 Jbeta primers. The assay was immunoSEQ multiplex PCR, and TCRdb's table has in-frame clones only and misses some. The sample shows over 150,000 clones, around four fifths of them seen only once. Sequenced sample: PBMCs. These receptor sequences come from a man between 50 and 59 years old in good health and CMV-seropositive.

This clone is a singleton in its sample. Sequence at one end of the junction differs from germline and may be a read error. Other nucleotide sequences from this sample produce the same CDR3. The rearrangement links TRBV7-2 to TRBJ2-7; 15 bases align to TRBD2. Germline CDR1 is SGHTA and CDR2 is FQGNSA. This CDR3 is 16 amino acids long. The CDR3 nucleotides are TGTGCCAGCAGCTTAGTCGGACTAGCGGGAGGGGACGAGCAGTACTTT. It codes for CASSLVGLAGGDEQYF.

The rearrangement joins TRBV28 to TRBJ2-3; the match to TRBD2 covers 10 bases. This CDR3 contains 16 residues. Germline values: CDR1 MDHEN, CDR2 SYDVKM. V lost 2 bases and J lost 6; bases outside the gene matches: 8. The CDR3 spells CASSLKLAGSRDTQYF. The CDR3 coding sequence is TGTGCCAGCAGTTTAAAACTAGCGGGGTCTAGGGATACGCAGTATTTT.

This clone was detected once. This chain links TRBV4-2 with TRBJ2-2, with 8 bases lining up with TRBD1. Trimming at V came to 1 base and at J to 5 bases, leaving 0 bases not matched to a gene. The CDR3 extends over 14 amino acids. Germline loops: CDR1 LGHNA, CDR2 YNFKEQ. The CDR3 is CASSQGTGTGELFF. CDR3 DNA: TGTGCCAGCAGCCAAGGGACAGGGACCGGGGAGCTGTTTTTT.

This chain joins TRBV4-1 and TRBJ2-7, with D hard to call. The germline V gene encodes CDR1 MGHRA and CDR2 YSYEKL. The CDR3 spans 13 residues. The V gene lost 1 base and the J gene lost 2 bases, with 6 bases spanning the gap. The CDR3 DNA is TGCGCCAGCAGCCAAGTAGGAGCCTACGAGCAGTACTTC. It yields the protein CASSQVGAYEQYF.

The V call is TRBV28, the J call TRBJ1-3; D is unclear. V shed 6 bases and J shed 0 bases, with 9 bases lying between them. CDR3 length equals 14 residues. Germline assignment: CDR1 MDHEN and CDR2 SYDVKM. CDR3 sequence: CASSPNYSGNTIYF. DNA of the CDR3: TGTGCCAGCAGCCCTAACTACTCTGGAAACACCATATATTTT.

The rearrangement joins TRBV30 to TRBJ2-7, with D possibly matching TRBD2 (6 bases). Germline V CDR1 and CDR2: GTSNPN, SVGIG (reference sequence). Trimming left V 0 bases short and J 3 bases short, with 9 bases between. The CDR3 contains 13 residues. In nucleotides, the CDR3 is TGTGCCTGGAGTGTCGGGGGTGTCTACGAGCAGTACTTC. Translating gives CAWSVGGVYEQYF.

The chain uses TRBV30 and TRBJ2-7; D possibly corresponds to TRBD2 (5 bases). V shed 2 bases and J shed 2 bases, with 16 bases lying between them. Germline-derived CDR1 and CDR2 are GTSNPN and SVGIG (reference sequence). The CDR3 sequence is 15 residues long. In DNA, the CDR3 is TGTGCCTGGAGTCGACCAAGCGGAACCACCTACGAGCAGTACTTC. Protein product: CAWSRPSGTTYEQYF.

The rearrangement uses TRBV25-1 and TRBJ2-1; the match to TRBD1 covers 7 bases. The germline gives CDR1 MGHDK, CDR2 SYGVNS. There are 13 residues in the CDR3. Losses at the gene ends were 8 bases for V and 4 bases for J; bases not matched to a gene: 5. The CDR3 reads CASQDRSYNEQFF. CDR3 in DNA: TGTGCCAGCCAGGACAGGAGTTACAATGAGCAGTTCTTC. Supplemented by reference TRBV25-1 and TRBJ2-1, the full variable domain reads EADIYQTPRYLVIGTGKKITLECSQTMGHDKMYWYQQDPGMELHLIHYSYGVNSTEKGDLSSESTVSRIRTEHFPLTLESARPSHTSQYLCASQDRSYNEQFFGPGTRLTVL.

The CDR3 DNA reads as TGTGCCTGGAGTGTTCCCGGAGGGGTGCCAGTAAGCGAGCAGTACTTC. It specifies CAWSVPGGVPVSEQYF. The chain is built from TRBV30 and TRBJ2-7, with TRBD2 as a possible D gene (6 bases). The CDR3 length is 16 residues. With 0 bases removed from V and 6 bases from J, the gap between germline ends came to 21 bases. CDR1 and CDR2 (germline): GTSNPN, SVGIG (reference sequence).

The chain recombines TRBV19 with TRBJ1-5; D is unclear. The CDR3 length is 14 residues. CDR1 LNHDA and CDR2 SQIVND come from the germline V gene (reference sequence). Trimming shortened V by 2 bases and J by 3 bases, and 8 bases separated the two germline ends. Written as DNA, the CDR3 is TGTGCCAGTAGTATAAGCCACGACAATCAGCCCCAGCATTTT. As protein: CASSISHDNQPQHF.

The rearrangement joins TRBV29-1 to TRBJ2-5; 10 nucleotides align to TRBD2. The CDR3 is 13 amino acids. Germline lookup yields CDR1 SQVTM and CDR2 ANQGSEA. Unmatched junction bases numbered 10, after V lost 6 bases and J lost 9 bases. CDR3 protein: CSVGTSGTPAQYF. CDR3 in DNA: TGCAGCGTGGGAACTAGCGGGACCCCGGCCCAGTACTTC.

The chain employs TRBV4-2 and TRBJ1-6; D remains ambiguous. Trimming shortened V by 0 bases and J by 0 bases, and 12 bases separated the two germline ends. The CDR3 is 18 amino acids. Per the germline V gene, CDR1 is LGHNA and CDR2 is YNFKEQ. CDR3 nucleotide sequence: TGTGCCAGCAGCCAAGATAGCGTCCGGGGCTCCTATAATTCACCCCTCCACTTT. Its translation: CASSQDSVRGSYNSPLHF.

This chain uses TRBV30 with TRBJ2-1; 9 nucleotides agree with TRBD2. The CDR3 is made up of 15 amino acids. CDR1 GTSNPN and CDR2 SVGIG come from the germline V gene (reference sequence). The ends lost 0 bases at V and 12 bases at J; junction bases unmatched: 12. The CDR3 DNA is TGTGCCTGGAGTGTACTATCTAGCGGGGCCGGAGGGCAGTTCTTC. As protein: CAWSVLSSGAGGQFF.

This clone was observed a few times. The chain carries TRBV7-2 and TRBJ1-5; TRBD1 is a possible D gene (5 bases). V was trimmed by 2 bases and J by 1 base, leaving 9 bases between them. CDR1 and CDR2 (germline): SGHTA, FQGNSA. The CDR3 totals 15 residues. The CDR3 DNA reads TGTGCCAGCAGCTTATGGGCAGGGAGCAATCAGCCCCAGCATTTT. Its protein is CASSLWAGSNQPQHF.